This T cell receptor beta chain emerged from a study of T cells after yellow fever vaccination. Notes on the study in general: A weaker secondary response peaked on day 5, the primary on day 15. Almost every vaccine-responding clonotype was undetectable in sorted memory subsets on day 0.

The V end was cut by 1 base, the J end by 5 bases, with 14 bases between. Germline V gives CDR1 DFQATT, CDR2 SNEGSKA (reference sequence). The CDR3 is 15 residues long. UMIs and a universal primer site were added when TCR cDNA was made by 5'RACE template switching. TCRdb used MiXCR to reprocess the 5' RACE reads, holding one entry per CDR3 protein. The sample yields roughly 15,000 distinct CDR3 sequences, about 7.3% seen once. This clonotype has at least ten counts. The chain links TRBV20-1 to TRBJ2-2; a weak D match, TRBD1 (6 bases). This receptor was identified in a man aged 18 to 29 who received the YFV17D yellow fever vaccine. The source was PBMCs, either bulk or a sorted T-cell subset (CD4+, CD8+, memory, or dextramer-sorted; not recorded which), collected on the day of the yellow fever booster vaccination. Written as DNA, the CDR3 is TGCAGTGCTAGAGGGACAGTATACCTTACCGGGGAGCTGTTTTTT. Translation gives CSARGTVYLTGELFF.